Listed below are T cell receptor beta chains from one sample, sequenced in a study of blood T cell repertoires in COVID-19. Here immunoSEQ multiplex PCR was the method, and the copy in TCRdb shows in-frame clones only, minus some. The sample has about 110,000 clones, roughly 85% seen once. Sequenced material: peripheral blood. The source of these receptors is a human donor in a cohort sampled during active COVID-19. Both conserved end residues are part of each CDR3. D genes are given only for firm matches. Some rows have no size entry. The others give once, few or many, or a class for an expanded clone.

cdr3_length	clone_size	j_call	v_call	d_call	cdr3_nt	cdr3_aa
20	.	TRBJ2-1	TRBV4-1	.	TGCGCCAGCAGCCAAGAAGGGGGGGTGATGTGGTCCAGCTCCTACAATGAGCAGTTCTTC	CASSQEGGVMWSSSYNEQFF
13	.	TRBJ1-2	TRBV2	.	TGTGCCAGCCTCCCCGGGGGTGTCTATGGCTACACCTTC	CASLPGGVYGYTF
16	.	TRBJ1-5	TRBV7-2	TRBD1	TGTGCCAGCAGCTTAAGGGGAGGTGACAGGGATCAGCCCCAGCATTTT	CASSLRGGDRDQPQHF
16	.	TRBJ2-3	TRBV13	TRBD2	TGTGCCAGCAGCCTAGGACTAGCGGGAGCGGCAGATACGCAGTATTTT	CASSLGLAGAADTQYF
13	.	TRBJ2-3	TRBV14	.	TGTGCCAGCAGCCAAGCCGGGGCAGATACGCAGTATTTT	CASSQAGADTQYF
14	.	TRBJ2-7	TRBV18	.	TGTGCCAGCTCACCAGGAGTGACCTCCTACGAGCAGTACTTC	CASSPGVTSYEQYF
13	.	TRBJ1-1	TRBV28	.	TGTGCCAGCAGTTCCCGGGACATACGCAAAGCTTTCTTT	CASSSRDIRKAFF
16	few	TRBJ1-1	TRBV14	TRBD1	TGTGCCAGCAGTCTCGGACAGGGTAGAGTGGACACTGAAGCTTTCTTT	CASSLGQGRVDTEAFF
17	.	TRBJ2-5	TRBV19	TRBD2	TGTGCCAGTAGTATAGGGAACGACGGGAGGAGTGGTGAGACCCAGTACTTC	CASSIGNDGRSGETQYF
17	.	TRBJ2-2	TRBV6-1	.	TGTGCCAGCAGTGTGAGTCAGGAGGGAGAGGTGGCCGGGGAGCTGTTTTTT	CASSVSQEGEVAGELFF
15	.	TRBJ2-7	TRBV7-2	TRBD2	TGTGCCAGCAGTACGGGACTAGCGGGGAGGAACGAGCAGTACTTC	CASSTGLAGRNEQYF
16	.	TRBJ2-2	TRBV5-1	TRBD2	TGCGCCAGCAGCTCTAATAGCGGGGGGGCCACCGGGGAGCTGTTTTTT	CASSSNSGGATGELFF
15	.	TRBJ2-5	TRBV2	TRBD2	TGTGCCAGCAGACCGACTAGCGGGGGGGAAGAGACCCAGTACTTC	CASRPTSGGEETQYF
13	.	TRBJ1-4	TRBV5-6	.	TGTGCCAGCAGCTTGGGTTGGGGCGGAAAACTGTTTTTT	CASSLGWGGKLFF
16	.	TRBJ2-3	TRBV7-2	TRBD2	TGTGCCAGCAGCTTAAGCCCTAGCGGGAGAGCAGATACGCAGTATTTT	CASSLSPSGRADTQYF
13	few	TRBJ2-7	TRBV10-1	TRBD1	TGCGCCAGCAGTCGGGACAGCTCCTACGAGCAGTACTTC	CASSRDSSYEQYF